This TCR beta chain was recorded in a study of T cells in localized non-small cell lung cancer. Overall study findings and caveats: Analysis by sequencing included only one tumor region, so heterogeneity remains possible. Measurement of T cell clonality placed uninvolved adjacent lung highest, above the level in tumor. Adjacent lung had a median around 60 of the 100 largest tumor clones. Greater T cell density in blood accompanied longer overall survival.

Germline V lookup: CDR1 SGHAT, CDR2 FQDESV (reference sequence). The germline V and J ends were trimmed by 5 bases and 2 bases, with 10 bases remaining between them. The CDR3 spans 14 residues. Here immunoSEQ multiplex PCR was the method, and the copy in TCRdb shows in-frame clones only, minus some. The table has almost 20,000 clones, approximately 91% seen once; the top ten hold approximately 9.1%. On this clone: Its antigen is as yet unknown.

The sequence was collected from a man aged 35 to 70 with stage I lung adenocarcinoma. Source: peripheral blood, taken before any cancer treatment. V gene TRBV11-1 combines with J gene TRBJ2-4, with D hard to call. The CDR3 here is CASSPPATKNIQYF. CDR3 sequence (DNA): TGTGCCAGCAGCCCTCCCGCCACCAAAAACATTCAGTACTTC. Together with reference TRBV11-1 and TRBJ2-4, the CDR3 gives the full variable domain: EAEVAQSPRYKITEKSQAVAFWCDPISGHATLYWYRQILGQGPELLVQFQDESVVDDSQLPKDRFSAERLKGVDSTLKIQPAELGDSAMYLCASSPPATKNIQYFGAGTRLSVL.